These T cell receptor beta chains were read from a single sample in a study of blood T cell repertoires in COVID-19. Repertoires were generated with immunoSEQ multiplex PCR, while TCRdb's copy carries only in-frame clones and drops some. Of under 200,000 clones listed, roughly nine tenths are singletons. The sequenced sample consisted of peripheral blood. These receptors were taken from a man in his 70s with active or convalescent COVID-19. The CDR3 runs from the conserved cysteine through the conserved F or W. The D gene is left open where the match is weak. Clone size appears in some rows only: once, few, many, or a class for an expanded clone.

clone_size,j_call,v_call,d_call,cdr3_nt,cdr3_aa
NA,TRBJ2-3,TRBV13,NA,TGTGCCAGCAGCCCTAGAGGGAGGTTAGGAGATACGCAGTATTTT,CASSPRGRLGDTQYF
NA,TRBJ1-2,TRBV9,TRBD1,TGTGCCAGCAGCGGCCCAGGGGGATATGGCTACACCTTC,CASSGPGGYGYTF
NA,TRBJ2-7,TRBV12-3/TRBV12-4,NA,TGTGCCAGCAGTTTATTCAGGGGCTACGAGCAGTACTTC,CASSLFRGYEQYF
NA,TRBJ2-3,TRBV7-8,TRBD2,TGTGCCAGCAGCTTATACGCCAGCGGGAACACAGATACGCAGTATTTT,CASSLYASGNTDTQYF
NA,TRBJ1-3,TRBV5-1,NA,TGCGCCAGCAGCTTGGTGGGCCAAGGGAGGGGAAACACCATATATTTT,CASSLVGQGRGNTIYF
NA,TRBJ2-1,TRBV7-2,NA,TGTGCCAGCAGCTTAGGATGGGGTGGACTAATAGTTAGGCATGAGCAGTTCTTC,CASSLGWGGLIVRHEQFF
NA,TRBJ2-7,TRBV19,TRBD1,TGTGCCAGTAGTTCCCCGGGACAGGGGCTTTACGAGCAGTACTTC,CASSSPGQGLYEQYF
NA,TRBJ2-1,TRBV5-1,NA,TGCGCCAGCAGCCGGGGTGGCAGCTCCTACAATGAGCAGTTCTTC,CASSRGGSSYNEQFF
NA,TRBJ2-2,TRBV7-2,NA,TGTGCCAGCAGCTTAGCCCCACCGGTGGCAGGTCAAGTCGTGGAGCTGTTTTTT,CASSLAPPVAGQVVELFF
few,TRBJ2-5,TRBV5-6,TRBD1,TGTGCCAGCAGCTTGGCGGGACAGGGAGAGACCCAGTACTTC,CASSLAGQGETQYF
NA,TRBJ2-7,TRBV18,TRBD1,TGTGCCAGCTCACAGGGACAGGGAACCCCCTACGAGCAGTACTTC,CASSQGQGTPYEQYF
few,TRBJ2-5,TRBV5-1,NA,TGCGCCAGCAGCTCACAAGAGACCCAGTACTTC,CASSSQETQYF
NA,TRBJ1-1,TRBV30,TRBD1,TGTGCCTACCTGACAGGGGCCCTGAACACTGAAGCTTTCTTT,CAYLTGALNTEAFF
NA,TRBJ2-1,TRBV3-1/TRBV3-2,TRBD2,TGTGCCAGCAACCTAGCGGGGGGACACAATGAGCAGTTCTTC,CASNLAGGHNEQFF
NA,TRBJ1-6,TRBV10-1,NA,TGCGCCAGCAGTGAGTCTGGGGCAGGGAATTCACCCCTCCACTTT,CASSESGAGNSPLHF
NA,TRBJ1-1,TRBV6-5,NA,TGTGCCAGCAGTTACTCAGACGCCCGGGCTGAAGCTTTCTTT,CASSYSDARAEAFF
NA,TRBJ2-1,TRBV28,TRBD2,TGTGCCAGCAGCCCTAGCGGGAGGGCCTACAATGAGCAGTTCTTC,CASSPSGRAYNEQFF
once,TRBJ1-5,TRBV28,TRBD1,TGTGCCAGCAGTCTCGGAAGAAACACAGGGGAATATAGCAATCAGCCCCAGCATTTT,CASSLGRNTGEYSNQPQHF
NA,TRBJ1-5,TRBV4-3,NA,TGCGCCAGCAGCCAAAGGCCGGGGACTCCCCAGCATTTT,CASSQRPGTPQHF
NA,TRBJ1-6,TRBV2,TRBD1,TGTGCCAGCACTGTAAGGGGGCGTGATTCACCCCTCCACTTT,CASTVRGRDSPLHF
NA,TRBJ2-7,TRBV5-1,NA,TGCGCCAGCAGCCCTAGTGGACAGTTCTACGAGCAGTACTTC,CASSPSGQFYEQYF
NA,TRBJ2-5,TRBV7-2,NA,TGTGCCAGCAGCTTAAGTGGGAGTAAAGAGACCCAGTACTTC,CASSLSGSKETQYF
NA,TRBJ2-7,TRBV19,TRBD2,TGTGCCAGTAGTATAGGTGCTAGCGGGACCTACGAGCAGTACTTC,CASSIGASGTYEQYF
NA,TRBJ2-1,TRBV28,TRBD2,TGTGCCAGCAGTTTGGCTAGCGGCCCCTACAATGAGCAGTTCTTC,CASSLASGPYNEQFF
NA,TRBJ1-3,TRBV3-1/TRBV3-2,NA,TGTGCCAGCAGCCCCTCAGGAGGGAAGGGAAACACCATATATTTT,CASSPSGGKGNTIYF
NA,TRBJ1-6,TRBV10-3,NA,TGTGCCACGACTGGCGGTCAGGAGGGAGCTTCACCCCTCCACTTT,CATTGGQEGASPLHF
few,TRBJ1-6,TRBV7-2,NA,TGTGCCAGCAGCTTAGATGGTGCAGGGCGAAATTCACCCCTCCACTTT,CASSLDGAGRNSPLHF
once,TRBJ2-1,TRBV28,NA,TGTGCCAGCAGTGCTGACTTGAGTATCTACAATGAGCAGTTCTTC,CASSADLSIYNEQFF
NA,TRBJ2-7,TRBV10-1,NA,TGCGCCAGCAGTGAGTCGACCGGAGGGCTGTACGAGCAGTACTTC,CASSESTGGLYEQYF
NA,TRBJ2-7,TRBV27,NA,TGTGCCAGCAGTGGCGACAGAAACTACGAGCAGTACTTC,CASSGDRNYEQYF
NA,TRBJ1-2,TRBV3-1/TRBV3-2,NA,TGTGCCAGCAGCCAGGGAGAGTATGGCTACACCTTC,CASSQGEYGYTF
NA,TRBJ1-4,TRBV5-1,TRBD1,TGCGCCAGCAAACAAGGGACAGAATTTAATGAAAAACTGTTTTTT,CASKQGTEFNEKLFF
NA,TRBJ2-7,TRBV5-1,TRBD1,TGCGCCAGCATTTGCGTCCCCTCATCCCGGACAGGGGGGACCTACGAGCAGTACTTC,CASICVPSSRTGGTYEQYF
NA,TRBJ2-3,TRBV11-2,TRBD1,TGTGCCAGCAGCCCGGACAGGGGGAACACAGATACGCAGTATTTT,CASSPDRGNTDTQYF
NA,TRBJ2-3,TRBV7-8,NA,TGTGCCAGCAGCTTAAACACGGGGGGCACAGATACGCAGTATTTT,CASSLNTGGTDTQYF
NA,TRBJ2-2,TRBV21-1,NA,TGTGCCAGCACTCAAAATGCAGGGGCAAACACCGGGGAGCTGTTTTTT,CASTQNAGANTGELFF
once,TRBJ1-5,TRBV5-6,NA,TGTGCCAGCAGCTTGGGAGGCTACAATCAGCCCCAGCATTTT,CASSLGGYNQPQHF
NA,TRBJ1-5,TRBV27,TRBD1,TGTGCCAGCAGACCAGGGGGCAACCAGCCCCAGCATTTT,CASRPGGNQPQHF
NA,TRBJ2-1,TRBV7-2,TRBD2,TGTGCCAGCAGCTTAGCGAATAGCGGGGTTTCCAATGAGCAGTTCTTC,CASSLANSGVSNEQFF
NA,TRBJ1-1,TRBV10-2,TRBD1,TGCGCCAGCAGTGGACAGGGAGGAACTGAAGCTTTCTTT,CASSGQGGTEAFF
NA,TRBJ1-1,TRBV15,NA,TGTGCCACCAGCAGAGATTACGGGCAGGGAAGGGTGGGCACTGAAGCTTTCTTT,CATSRDYGQGRVGTEAFF
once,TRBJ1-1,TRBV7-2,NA,TGTGCCAGCAGCTTAGGGGGGGGAACTGAAGCTTTCTTT,CASSLGGGTEAFF
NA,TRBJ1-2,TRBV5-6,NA,TGTGCCAGCACCGAAAGGCGGGTTCGCTATGGCTACACCTTC,CASTERRVRYGYTF
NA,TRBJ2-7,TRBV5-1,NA,TGCGCCAGCAGCGGGGGGAGGGAGCAGTACTTC,CASSGGREQYF
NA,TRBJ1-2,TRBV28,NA,TGTGCCAGCAGTTCAGGGACAATCTATGGCTACACCTTC,CASSSGTIYGYTF
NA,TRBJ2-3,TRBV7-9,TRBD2,TGTGCCAGCAGCGTCCAAGCGGGGCGCACAGATACGCAGTATTTT,CASSVQAGRTDTQYF
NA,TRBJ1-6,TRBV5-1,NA,TGCGCCAGCAGCTTGGGGGACACCAATAATTCACCCCTCCACTTT,CASSLGDTNNSPLHF
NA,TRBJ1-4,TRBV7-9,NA,TGTGCCAGCAGCTTAGAAAGGGGCTGGGAAAAACTGTTTTTT,CASSLERGWEKLFF
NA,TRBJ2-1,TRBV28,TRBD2,TGTGCCAGCAGTTTTTTTAGCGGGGGGTTGGTTGAGCAGTTCTTC,CASSFFSGGLVEQFF
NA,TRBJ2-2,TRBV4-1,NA,TGCGCCAGCAGCCAAATTGCGGTCAAGGTGAACACCGGGGAGCTGTTTTTT,CASSQIAVKVNTGELFF
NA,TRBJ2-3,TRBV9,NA,TGTGCCAGCAGCGTTACTACCTACACAGATACGCAGTATTTT,CASSVTTYTDTQYF
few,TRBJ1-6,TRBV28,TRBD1,TGTGCCAGCAGCTCCATGGACAGGGTCAATTCACCCCTCCACTTT,CASSSMDRVNSPLHF
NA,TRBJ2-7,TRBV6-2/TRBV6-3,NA,TGTGCCAGCAGCGCGGGGCCGCCTACTCCGGCCGAGCAGTACTTC,CASSAGPPTPAEQYF
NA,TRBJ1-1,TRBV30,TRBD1,TGTGCCTGGAGTGTACGGAGGGGACAGGGAGACACTGAAGCTTTCTTT,CAWSVRRGQGDTEAFF
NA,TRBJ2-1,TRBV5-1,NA,TGCGCCAGCAGCCCCCGGGGGACCAACAATGAGCAGTTCTTC,CASSPRGTNNEQFF
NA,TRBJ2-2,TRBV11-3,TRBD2,TGTGCCCCATCCACTAGCGGGAGGGCCGGTCTTCCCCGGGAGCTGTTTTTT,CAPSTSGRAGLPRELFF
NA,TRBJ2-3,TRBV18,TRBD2,TGTGCCAGCTCAATTTATACTAGCGGATACACAGATACGCAGTATTTT,CASSIYTSGYTDTQYF
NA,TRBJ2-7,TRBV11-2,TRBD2,TGTGCCAGCAGCAAAGGACTAGCGACCGAGCAGTACTTC,CASSKGLATEQYF
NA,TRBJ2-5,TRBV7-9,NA,TGTGCCAGCAGCCTAACAGGGTCCTTTGAGACCCAGTACTTC,CASSLTGSFETQYF